A single T cell receptor (beta chain) is shown here with its context. Antigen unknown. What was amplified from RNA transcripts were TCR beta CDR3 regions. A first-round RT-PCR of the TCR CDR3 used the HTBI primer set. From the multiplex PCR reads, TCRdb called clonotypes with MiXCR, one entry per CDR3 protein. The table records roughly 500,000 distinct CDR3 sequences, approximately 48% of them present only once. The CDR3 is made up of 13 amino acids. Germline CDR1 reads ENHRY; CDR2 reads SYGVKD. Reasons for excluding patients were uncontrolled infection, other autoimmune disease, pregnancy or lactation. Orbital computed tomography and thyroid ultrasound, together with serum TRAb and thyroxine and clinical symptoms, were used for diagnoses. This sample was taken from a study of T cells in Graves' hyperthyroidism and ophthalmopathy. General study results and limits: Among thyroid clonotypes expanded above 0.001, most also appeared in blood. Researchers report that a 13 V-J model separated ophthalmopathy from stable hyperthyroidism.

The sample was peripheral blood or thyroid tissue (not recorded which). This sequence originates from an adult woman with Graves' disease, either hyperthyroidism or ophthalmopathy (not recorded which). This chain connects TRBV10-3 to TRBJ1-1, with D possibly being TRBD1 (5 bases). CDR3 loop: CARPGTANTEAFF. CDR3 nucleotide sequence: TGTGCTAGACCAGGGACCGCGAACACTGAAGCTTTCTTT.